One sample yielded the 26 T cell receptor beta chains listed below, sequenced in a study of radiation and T cells in renal cell carcinoma. Time point: blood 2 weeks post-SBRT. Treatment given: 15 Gy SBRT to primary tumor, nephrectomy 4 weeks later. Only in-frame clones appear in the TCRdb table, and some are missing; sequencing was by immunoSEQ multiplex PCR. Of around 130,000 clones listed, roughly four fifths were seen once; the top ten hold over 1.5%. Sequenced here: blood, sampled from a patient whose treatment included radiotherapy and nephrectomy. The source is a woman aged 55-70 years with renal cell carcinoma.

The V and J genes are TRBV5-6 and TRBJ2-7; tentatively, D is TRBD1 or TRBD2 (5 bases each). V shed 1 base and J shed 2 bases, with 13 bases lying between them. CDR3 size: 15 residues. CDR1 is SGHDT and CDR2 is YYEEEE in the germline V gene. CDR3 residues: CASSLWGGGPYEQYF. CDR3 sequence (DNA): TGTGCCAGCAGCTTGTGGGGCGGAGGCCCCTACGAGCAGTACTTC.

The gene calls are TRBV15 and TRBJ1-1; 7 nucleotides line up with TRBD1. V was pared by 10 bases and J by 4 bases, with 6 bases of the junction left unmatched. There are 12 residues in the CDR3. Germline loops: CDR1 LNHNV, CDR2 YYDKDF (reference sequence). CDR3 residues: CAIQGGGTEAFF. The CDR3 nucleotides are TGTGCCATCCAGGGGGGAGGCACTGAAGCTTTCTTT.

This clone was recorded a few times. The V call is TRBV2, the J call TRBJ1-2; D gene uncertain. CDR1 is SNHLY and CDR2 is FYNNEI in the germline V gene. The ends were cut back, 3 bases at V and 7 bases at J, with 9 bases in the middle. The CDR3 sequence is 12 residues long. CDR3 in amino acids: CASSEVNGGYTF. CDR3 sequence (DNA): TGTGCCAGCAGTGAGGTAAACGGTGGCTACACCTTC.

The chain recombines TRBV9 with TRBJ2-5; D gene uncertain. Germline CDR1 reads SGDLS; CDR2 reads YYNGEE. The CDR3 totals 12 residues. V was cut by 4 bases and J by 5 bases, with 9 bases left in between. This chain's CDR3 is CASSPLGETQYF. DNA for the CDR3: TGTGCCAGCAGCCCCCTGGGTGAGACCCAGTACTTC.

The chain is built from TRBV6-5 and TRBJ1-2; possibly TRBD1 for D (5 bases). The CDR3 length is 15 residues. Deletions cut 3 bases from V and 7 bases from J, with 18 bases between. CDR1 and CDR2 from the germline V gene are MNHEY and SVGAGI. CDR3 amino acids: CASSYGDGAPAGYTF. Written as DNA, the CDR3 is TGTGCCAGCAGTTATGGGGACGGCGCACCCGCTGGCTACACCTTC.

This chain links TRBV4-1 with TRBJ2-2, with D possibly being TRBD2 (5 bases). Germline V gene data show CDR1 as MGHRA and CDR2 as YSYEKL. There are 15 residues in the CDR3. Trimming stripped 2 bases from V and 0 bases from J, with 7 bases between. For the CDR3, the DNA is TGCGCCAGCAGCCAACGGGGTTCGAACACCGGGGAGCTGTTTTTT. Translation: CASSQRGSNTGELFF.

The V call is TRBV15, the J call TRBJ2-1; TRBD2 might be the D (6 bases). The CDR3 length is 17 residues. Germline V gives CDR1 LNHNV, CDR2 YYDKDF (reference sequence). CDR3 amino acids: CVPNRDLKPQSYNEQFF. The CDR3 DNA sequence: TGTGTTCCAAACCGGGACTTGAAACCCCAGTCCTACAATGAGCAGTTCTTC.

This rearrangement joins TRBV4-2 to TRBJ2-7; D not certain. CDR3 length equals 14 residues. Trimming stripped 0 bases from V and 3 bases from J, with 9 bases between. The germline V gene encodes CDR1 LGHNA and CDR2 YNFKEQ. CDR3 sequence reads: CASSQDRINYEQYF. The CDR3 DNA follows: TGTGCCAGCAGCCAAGACAGAATCAACTACGAGCAGTACTTC.

V is TRBV6-1 and J is TRBJ2-1; D is unresolved. Trimming stripped 1 base from V and 4 bases from J, with 11 bases between. The CDR3 totals 15 residues. Germline V gene lookup returns CDR1 MNHNS and CDR2 SASEGT. This chain's CDR3 is CASSEVKGRYNEQFF. The CDR3 DNA sequence: TGTGCCAGCAGTGAAGTTAAAGGGCGGTACAATGAGCAGTTCTTC.

The chain uses TRBV14 and TRBJ2-3, with 12 bases matching TRBD1. J gave up 4 bases and V 1 base, and 3 bases lay outside the gene matches. This CDR3 is built from 16 residues. Per germline, CDR1 SGHDN and CDR2 FVKESK. The CDR3 bases are TGTGCCAGCAGCCAAGGGGACAGGGGGCAAGCAGATACGCAGTATTTT. Translating it yields CASSQGDRGQADTQYF.

The chain combines TRBV9 with TRBJ1-3; D ambiguous. This CDR3 spans 14 amino acids. CDR1 and CDR2 from the germline V gene are SGDLS and YYNGEE. Trimming pared 0 bases from V and 4 bases from J, leaving 8 bases between. The DNA for the CDR3 is TGTGCCAGCAGCGTAGGGGGTAACGGAAACACCATATATTTT. This encodes CASSVGGNGNTIYF.

This rearrangement joins TRBV30 to TRBJ2-7; D tentatively reads TRBD1 or TRBD2 (6 bases each). CDR1 is GTSNPN, CDR2 SVGIG, per germline (reference sequence). The CDR3 runs 16 residues. The V end was cut by 1 base, the J end by 0 bases, with 16 bases between. The CDR3 DNA sequence: TGTGCCTGGAGTGATCCCCACGGGGGCTTCTCCTACGAGCAGTACTTC. Amino acids: CAWSDPHGGFSYEQYF.

V and J are TRBV28 and TRBJ1-1, with D possibly matching TRBD1 (5 bases). V dropped 7 bases and J dropped 3 bases, with 6 bases sitting between them. The CDR3 is 11 amino acids. Germline values: CDR1 MDHEN, CDR2 SYDVKM. CDR3 amino acids: CASKGYTEAFF. The CDR3 coding sequence is TGTGCCAGCAAGGGGTACACTGAAGCTTTCTTT.

The chain recombines TRBV18 with TRBJ2-6; D remains ambiguous. Germline V CDR1 and CDR2: KGHSH, LQKENI. The CDR3 consists of 13 residues. Deletions cut 4 bases from V and 3 bases from J, with 4 bases between. The CDR3 here is CASSLGGANVLTF. The CDR3 region has the DNA TGTGCCAGCTCACTCGGTGGGGCCAACGTCCTGACTTTC.

This clone has just one count. This chain connects TRBV27 to TRBJ2-5, with 8 bases fitting TRBD1. This CDR3 is built from 16 residues. V dropped 4 bases and J dropped 1; count of bases not matched to a gene: 8. The V gene's germline CDR1 is MNHEY and CDR2 SMNVEV (reference sequence). CDR3 protein: CASSWGDRGPQETQYF. CDR3 bases: TGTGCCAGCAGTTGGGGCGACAGGGGACCCCAAGAGACCCAGTACTTC.

The chain couples TRBV9 to TRBJ2-7; 7 bases are a match to TRBD2. There are 15 residues in the CDR3. V was clipped by 2 bases and J by 5 bases; unmatched bases: 10. The germline CDR1 and CDR2 sequences are SGDLS and YYNGEE. CDR3: CASSVAGGRIDEQYF. Here the CDR3 DNA reads TGTGCCAGCAGCGTGGCCGGCGGGAGAATTGACGAGCAGTACTTC.

The rearrangement uses TRBV18 and TRBJ2-7; 8 bases are shared with TRBD1. The V gene end was trimmed by 2 bases and the J gene end by 5 bases; junction bases not matched to a gene: 8. Germline CDR1 KGHSH, CDR2 LQKENI. The CDR3 sequence is 15 residues long. The DNA for the CDR3 is TGTGCCAGCTCACCAAGACAGGGGTTATTCGACGAGCAGTACTTC. It yields the protein CASSPRQGLFDEQYF.

This chain joins TRBV27 and TRBJ2-1; 11 bases map to TRBD2. J lost 8 bases, V lost 5 bases, and 8 bases had no gene match. The CDR3 length is 15 residues. Looked up from germline, CDR1 is MNHEY and CDR2 is SMNVEV (reference sequence). The CDR3 coding sequence is TGTGCCAGCAGTGTCATAGCGGGAGGGCAGGATGAGCAGTTCTTC. This codes for CASSVIAGGQDEQFF.

V is TRBV18 and J is TRBJ2-7; D uncertain. The germline CDR1 and CDR2 sequences are KGHSH and LQKENI. The ends were cut back, 4 bases at V and 0 bases at J, with 7 bases in the middle. The CDR3 length is 13 residues. Here the CDR3 reads CASSQSISYEQYF. The CDR3 region has the DNA TGTGCCAGCTCACAGAGCATCTCCTACGAGCAGTACTTC.

The genes are TRBV5-1 and TRBJ2-5, with TRBD2 identical over 12 bases. The trim removed 1 base at V and 5 bases at J, leaving 6 bases unmatched. CDR1 and CDR2 (germline): SGHRS, YFSETQ. This CDR3 comprises 16 residues. The chain's CDR3 is CASSLRLAGDGETQYF. CDR3 in DNA: TGCGCCAGCAGCTTGAGACTAGCGGGAGACGGGGAGACCCAGTACTTC.

This clone has more than one count but fewer than ten. The gene calls are TRBV29-1 and TRBJ1-6, with no clear D. The CDR3 length is 13 residues. V shed 4 bases and J shed 6 bases, with 10 bases lying between them. Looked up from germline, CDR1 is SQVTM and CDR2 is ANQGSEA. The CDR3 is CSVAPHLNSPLHF. As DNA, the CDR3 is TGCAGCGTTGCGCCCCACCTTAATTCACCCCTCCACTTT. The variable domain in full, with the rest retrieved from reference TRBV29-1 and TRBJ1-6, is SAVISQKPSRDICQRGTSLTIQCQVDSQVTMMFWYRQQPGQSLTLIATANQGSEATYESGFVIDKFPISRPNLTFSTLTVSNMSPEDSSIYLCSVAPHLNSPLHFGNGTRLTVT.

J is TRBJ1-5 and V is TRBV27, with D uncertain. Between the trimmed V and J ends, which lost 2 bases and 4 bases, there was a span of 6 bases. Germline V CDR1 and CDR2: MNHEY, SMNVEV (reference sequence). This CDR3 has 13 amino acids. CDR3 sequence reads: CASSLQLNQPQHF. The DNA for the CDR3 is TGTGCCAGCAGTTTACAATTAAATCAGCCCCAGCATTTT.

This clone was seen only once. The chain is built from TRBV28 and TRBJ1-5, with D perhaps matching TRBD1 (6 bases). Germline V CDR1 and CDR2: MDHEN, SYDVKM. The V end was cut by 3 bases, the J end by 6 bases, with 18 bases between. The CDR3 runs 16 residues. The DNA for the CDR3 is TGTGCCAGCAGTTTCTCGGGGGAAGGGGGAGGTCAGCCCCAGCATTTT. It codes for CASSFSGEGGGQPQHF.

The sample holds a few counts of this clone. This chain connects TRBV29-1 to TRBJ2-1; TRBD2 matches 14 bases. V gave up 7 bases and J gave up 4 bases; unmatched junction bases: 12. Germline V gives CDR1 SQVTM, CDR2 ANQGSEA. The CDR3 loop spans 17 amino acids. The CDR3 sequence: CSARTSGRSVAYNEQFF. The CDR3 nucleotides are TGCAGCGCCCGGACTAGCGGGAGGTCGGTTGCATACAATGAGCAGTTCTTC.

This chain uses TRBV5-1 with TRBJ1-4; D is possibly TRBD1 (5 bases). Trimming removed 1 base at V and 8 bases at J, with 15 bases between. The CDR3 has 15 residues. Germline CDR1 is SGHRS and CDR2 is YFSETQ. CDR3 in amino acids: CASSLQGSLDEKLFF. CDR3 nucleotides: TGCGCCAGCAGCTTGCAGGGCAGTTTAGACGAAAAACTGTTTTTT.

The J gene is TRBJ2-7, the V gene TRBV9; D may be TRBD1 or TRBD2 (5 bases each). V was cut by 0 bases and J by 0 bases, with 10 bases left in between. Germline V lookup: CDR1 SGDLS, CDR2 YYNGEE. The CDR3 covers 15 residues. CDR3 DNA sequence: TGTGCCAGCAGCGTAGAGGGGACGTTCTCCTACGAGCAGTACTTC. Translated, it gives CASSVEGTFSYEQYF.